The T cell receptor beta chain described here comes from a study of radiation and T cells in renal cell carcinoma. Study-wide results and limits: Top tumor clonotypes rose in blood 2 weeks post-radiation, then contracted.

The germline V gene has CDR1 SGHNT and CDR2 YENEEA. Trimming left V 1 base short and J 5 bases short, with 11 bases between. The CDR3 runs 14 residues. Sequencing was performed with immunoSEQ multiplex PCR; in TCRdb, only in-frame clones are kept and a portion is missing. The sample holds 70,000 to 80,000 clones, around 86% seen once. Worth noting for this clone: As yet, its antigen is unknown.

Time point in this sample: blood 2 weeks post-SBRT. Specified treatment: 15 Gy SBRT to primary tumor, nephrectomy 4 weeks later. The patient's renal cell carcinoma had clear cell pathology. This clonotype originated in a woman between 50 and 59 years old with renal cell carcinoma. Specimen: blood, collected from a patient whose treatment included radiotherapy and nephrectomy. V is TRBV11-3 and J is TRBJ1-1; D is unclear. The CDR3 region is CASSLGDGGTEAFF. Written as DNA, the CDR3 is TGTGCCAGCAGCTTAGGGGATGGAGGGACTGAAGCTTTCTTT.